This T cell receptor (beta chain) was recorded in a study of T cells after yellow fever vaccination. This CDR3 region has 14 residues. V was clipped by 6 bases and J by 1 base, with 9 bases between them. The germline V gene has CDR1 SEHNR and CDR2 FQNEAQ (reference sequence). Whole-study results and caveats: Clones that expanded after primary vaccination mostly reappeared after the booster (nearly 98% CD4, roughly 87% CD8).

Template switching by 5'RACE produced TCR cDNA, adding a universal primer site and UMIs. TCRdb reanalysed the 5' RACE reads using MiXCR and keeps one entry per CDR3 protein. The sample records 300,000 to 350,000 distinct CDR3 sequences, about 10% being singletons. Only a few counts were recorded for this clonotype. Its antigen is not identified. The rearrangement joins TRBV7-9 to TRBJ2-2, with D maybe TRBD1 (6 bases). This TCR was recovered from a man in his late teens or twenties who received the YFV17D yellow fever vaccine. Here the sequenced sample was CD4+ T cells sorted from PBMCs, taken 45 days after the yellow fever booster vaccination. CDR3 coding DNA: TGTGCCAGCAGAAAGGACAGGAACACCGGGGAGCTGTTTTTT. Translation: CASRKDRNTGELFF.